The entry below gives a single TCR beta chain sequence along with its context. The antigen is undetermined. Germline CDR1 is SGHRS and CDR2 is YFSETQ. Deletions cut 4 bases from V and 1 base from J, with 20 bases between. This CDR3 contains 17 residues. These data are taken from a study of shared clonotypes between healthy human individuals. Background on the study: Aged between 18 and 49, the donors were a couple of women and three men. Findings and limits, study-wide: Measured sharing among donors was expected to vary with sequencing depth.

The method was immunoSEQ multiplex PCR; TCRdb's version includes in-frame clones alone and lacks a portion of them. This sample has roughly 490,000 clones; 76% occur once, and the top ten carry roughly 13%. The specimen was PBMCs. This sequence was found in a woman between 35 and 50 years old in good health. Some clones in this sample may be carry-over from other donors' samples. The rearrangement uses TRBV5-1 and TRBJ2-5; possibly TRBD2 for D (6 bases). CDR3 region: CASSVGGGSNLQETQYF. The CDR3 bases are TGCGCCAGCAGCGTGGGAGGAGGCAGCAACCTCCAAGAGACCCAGTACTTC. Full variable domain (missing parts from reference TRBV5-1 and TRBJ2-5): KAGVTQTPRYLIKTRGQQVTLSCSPISGHRSVSWYQQTPGQGLQFLFEYFSETQRNKGNFPGRFSGRQFSNSRSEMNVSTLELGDSALYLCASSVGGGSNLQETQYFGPGTRLLVL.